The clone carrying this T cell receptor (beta chain) was observed a few times. CDR1 is SQVTM, CDR2 ANQGSEA, per germline. Trimming removed 5 bases at V and 5 bases at J, with 6 bases between. This CDR3 comprises 11 residues. The data belong to a study of T cells in Graves' hyperthyroidism and ophthalmopathy. There were TCR beta CDR3 regions amplified from RNA transcripts. TCR CDR3 regions were first amplified by RT-PCR with HTBI primers. TCRdb independently ran MiXCR on the multiplex PCR reads; one entry per CDR3 protein. The data contain roughly 380,000 distinct CDR3 sequences, less than 15% of them singletons. Thyroid ultrasound, orbital computed tomography, clinical symptoms, and serum thyroxine and TRAb underpinned diagnoses.

The source of this sequence is a man aged 25-45 years with Graves' hyperthyroidism that later progressed to Graves' ophthalmopathy. Sequences were obtained from blood. The chain is built from TRBV29-1 and TRBJ2-2; the D is unclear. The CDR3 reads CSVWVTGELFF. The DNA for the CDR3 is TGCAGCGTTTGGGTGACCGGGGAGCTGTTTTTT.